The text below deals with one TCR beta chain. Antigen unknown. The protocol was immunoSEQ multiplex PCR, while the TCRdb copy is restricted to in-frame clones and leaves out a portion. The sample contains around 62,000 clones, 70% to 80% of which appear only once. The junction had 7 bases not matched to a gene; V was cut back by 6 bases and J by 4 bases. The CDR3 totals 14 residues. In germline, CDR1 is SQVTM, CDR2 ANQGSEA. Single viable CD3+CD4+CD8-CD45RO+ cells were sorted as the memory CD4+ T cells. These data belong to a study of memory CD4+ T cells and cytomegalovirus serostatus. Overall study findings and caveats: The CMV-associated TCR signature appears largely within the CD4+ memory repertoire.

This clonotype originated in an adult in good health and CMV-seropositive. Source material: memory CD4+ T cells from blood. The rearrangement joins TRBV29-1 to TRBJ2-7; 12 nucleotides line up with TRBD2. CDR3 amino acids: CSVATSGRQYEQYF. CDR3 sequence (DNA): TGCAGCGTAGCAACTAGCGGGAGGCAGTACGAGCAGTACTTC.